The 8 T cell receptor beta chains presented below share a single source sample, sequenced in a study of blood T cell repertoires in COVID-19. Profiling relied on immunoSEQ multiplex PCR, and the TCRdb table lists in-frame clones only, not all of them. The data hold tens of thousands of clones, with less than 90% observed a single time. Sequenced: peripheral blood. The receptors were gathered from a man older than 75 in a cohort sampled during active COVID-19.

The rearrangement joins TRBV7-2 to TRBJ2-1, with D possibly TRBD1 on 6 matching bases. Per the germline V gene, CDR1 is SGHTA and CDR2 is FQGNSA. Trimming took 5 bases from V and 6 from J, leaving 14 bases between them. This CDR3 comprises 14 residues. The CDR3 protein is CASSLGTTPNEQFF. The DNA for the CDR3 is TGTGCCAGCAGCCTCGGGACAACGCCCAATGAGCAGTTCTTC.

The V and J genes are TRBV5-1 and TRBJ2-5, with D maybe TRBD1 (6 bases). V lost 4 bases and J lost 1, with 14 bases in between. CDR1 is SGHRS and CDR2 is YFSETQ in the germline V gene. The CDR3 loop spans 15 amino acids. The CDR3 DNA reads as TGCGCCAGCAGCCCCGGGACACGTACCCAAGAGACCCAGTACTTC. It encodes CASSPGTRTQETQYF.

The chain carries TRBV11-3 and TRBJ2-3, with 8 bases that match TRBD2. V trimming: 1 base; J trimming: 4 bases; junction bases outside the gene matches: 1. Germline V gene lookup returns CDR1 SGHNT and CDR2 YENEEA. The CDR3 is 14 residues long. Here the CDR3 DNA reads TGTGCCAGCAGCTTAGCGGGGGGGCCAGATACGCAGTATTTT. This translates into CASSLAGGPDTQYF.

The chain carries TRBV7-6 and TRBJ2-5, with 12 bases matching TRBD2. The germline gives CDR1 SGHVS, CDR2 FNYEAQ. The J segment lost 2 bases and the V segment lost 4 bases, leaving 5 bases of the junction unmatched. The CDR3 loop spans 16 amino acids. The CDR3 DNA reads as TGTGCCAGCAGCTCCGGACTAGCGGGGAGTCAAGAGACCCAGTACTTC. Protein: CASSSGLAGSQETQYF.

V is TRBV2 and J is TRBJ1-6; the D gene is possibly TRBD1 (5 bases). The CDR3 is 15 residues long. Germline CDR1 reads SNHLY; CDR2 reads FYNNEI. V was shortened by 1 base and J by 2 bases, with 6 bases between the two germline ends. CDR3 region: CASSEEGTYNSPLHF. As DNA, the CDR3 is TGTGCCAGCAGTGAAGAGGGGACCTATAATTCACCCCTCCACTTT.

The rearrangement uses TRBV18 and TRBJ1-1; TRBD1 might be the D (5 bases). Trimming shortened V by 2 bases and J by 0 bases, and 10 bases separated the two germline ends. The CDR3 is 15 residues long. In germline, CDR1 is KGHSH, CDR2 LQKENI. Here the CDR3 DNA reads TGTGCCAGCTCACCAGTAAGGGGCGTGAACACTGAAGCTTTCTTT. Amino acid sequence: CASSPVRGVNTEAFF.

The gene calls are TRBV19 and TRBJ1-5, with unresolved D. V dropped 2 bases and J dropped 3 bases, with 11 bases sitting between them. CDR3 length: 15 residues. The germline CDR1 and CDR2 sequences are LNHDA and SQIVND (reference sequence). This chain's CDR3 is CASSIYGGNNQPQHF. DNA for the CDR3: TGTGCCAGTAGTATATACGGCGGAAACAATCAGCCCCAGCATTTT. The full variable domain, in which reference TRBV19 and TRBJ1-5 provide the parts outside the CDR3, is DGGITQSPKYLFRKEGQNVTLSCEQNLNHDAMYWYRQDPGQGLRLIYYSQIVNDFQKGDIAEGYSVSREKKESFPLTVTSAQKNPTAFYLCASSIYGGNNQPQHFGDGTRLSIL.

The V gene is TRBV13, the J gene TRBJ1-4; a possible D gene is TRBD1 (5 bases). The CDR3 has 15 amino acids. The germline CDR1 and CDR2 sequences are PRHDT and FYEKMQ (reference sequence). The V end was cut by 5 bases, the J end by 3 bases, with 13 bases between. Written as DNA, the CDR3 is TGTGCCAGCAGCCTAGCAGGGAAGGCTAATGAAAAACTGTTTTTT. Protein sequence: CASSLAGKANEKLFF. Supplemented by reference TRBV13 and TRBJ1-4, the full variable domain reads AAGVIQSPRHLIKEKRETATLKCYPIPRHDTVYWYQQGPGQDPQFLISFYEKMQSDKGSIPDRFSAQQFSDYHSELNMSSLELGDSALYFCASSLAGKANEKLFFGSGTQLSVL.